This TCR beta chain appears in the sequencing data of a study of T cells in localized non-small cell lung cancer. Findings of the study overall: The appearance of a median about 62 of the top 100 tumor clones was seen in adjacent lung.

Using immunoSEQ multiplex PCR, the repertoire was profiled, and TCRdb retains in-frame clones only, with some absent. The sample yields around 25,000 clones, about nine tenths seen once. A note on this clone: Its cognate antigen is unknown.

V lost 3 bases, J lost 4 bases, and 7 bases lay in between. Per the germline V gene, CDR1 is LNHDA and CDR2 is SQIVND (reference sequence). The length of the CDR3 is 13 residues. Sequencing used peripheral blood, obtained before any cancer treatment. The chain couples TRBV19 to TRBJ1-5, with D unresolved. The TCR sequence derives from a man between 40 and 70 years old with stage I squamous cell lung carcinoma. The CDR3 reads CASSMEDNQPQHF. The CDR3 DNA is TGTGCCAGTAGTATGGAAGATAATCAGCCCCAGCATTTT.